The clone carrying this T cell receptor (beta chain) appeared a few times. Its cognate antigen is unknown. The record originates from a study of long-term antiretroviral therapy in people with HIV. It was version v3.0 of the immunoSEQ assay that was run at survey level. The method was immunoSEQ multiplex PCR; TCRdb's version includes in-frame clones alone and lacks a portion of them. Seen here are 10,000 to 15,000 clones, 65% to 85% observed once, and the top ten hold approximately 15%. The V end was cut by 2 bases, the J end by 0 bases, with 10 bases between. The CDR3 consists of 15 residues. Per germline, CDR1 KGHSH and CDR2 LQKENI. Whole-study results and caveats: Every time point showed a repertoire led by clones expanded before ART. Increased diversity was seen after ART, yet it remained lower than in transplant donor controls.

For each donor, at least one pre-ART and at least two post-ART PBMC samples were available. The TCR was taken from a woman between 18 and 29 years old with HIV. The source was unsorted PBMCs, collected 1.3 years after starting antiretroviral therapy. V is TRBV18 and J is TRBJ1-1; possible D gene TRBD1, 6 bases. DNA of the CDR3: TGTGCCAGCTCACCAACGGGACAATTGAACACTGAAGCTTTCTTT. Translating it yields CASSPTGQLNTEAFF.